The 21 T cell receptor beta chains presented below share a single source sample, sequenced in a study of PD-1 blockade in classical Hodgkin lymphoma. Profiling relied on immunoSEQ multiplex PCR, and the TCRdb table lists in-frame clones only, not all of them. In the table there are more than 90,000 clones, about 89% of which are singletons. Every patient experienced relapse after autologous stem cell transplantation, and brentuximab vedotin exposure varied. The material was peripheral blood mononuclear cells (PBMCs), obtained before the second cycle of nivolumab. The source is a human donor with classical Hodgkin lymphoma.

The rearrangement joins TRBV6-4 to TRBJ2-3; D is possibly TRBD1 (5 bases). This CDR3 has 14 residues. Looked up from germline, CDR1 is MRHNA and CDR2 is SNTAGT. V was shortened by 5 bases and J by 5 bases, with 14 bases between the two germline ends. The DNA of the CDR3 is TGTGCCAGCAGTAGTGATGGGGCTGAAGATACGCAGTATTTT. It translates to CASSSDGAEDTQYF.

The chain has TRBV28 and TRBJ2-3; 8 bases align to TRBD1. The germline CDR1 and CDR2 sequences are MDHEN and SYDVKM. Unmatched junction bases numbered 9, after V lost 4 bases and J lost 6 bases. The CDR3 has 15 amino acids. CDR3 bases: TGTGCCAGCAGTTCACCAGGGACAGGCTCCGATACGCAGTATTTT. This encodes CASSSPGTGSDTQYF.

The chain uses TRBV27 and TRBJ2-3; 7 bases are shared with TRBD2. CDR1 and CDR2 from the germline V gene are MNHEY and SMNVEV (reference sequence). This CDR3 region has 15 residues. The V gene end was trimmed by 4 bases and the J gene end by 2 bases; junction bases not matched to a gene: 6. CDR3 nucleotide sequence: TGTGCCAGCAGTTACCAGCGGGGCGACACAGATACGCAGTATTTT. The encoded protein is CASSYQRGDTDTQYF.

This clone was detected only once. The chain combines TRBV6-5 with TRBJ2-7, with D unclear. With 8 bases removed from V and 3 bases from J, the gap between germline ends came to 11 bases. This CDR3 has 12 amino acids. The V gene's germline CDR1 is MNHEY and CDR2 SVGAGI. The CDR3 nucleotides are TGTGCCAGCTCCCCCGAAGGCTACGAGCAGTACTTC. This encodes CASSPEGYEQYF.

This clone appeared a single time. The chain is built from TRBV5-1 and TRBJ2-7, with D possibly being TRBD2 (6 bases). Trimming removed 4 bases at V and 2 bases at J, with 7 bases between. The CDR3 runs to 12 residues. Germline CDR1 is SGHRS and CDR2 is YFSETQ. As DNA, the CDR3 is TGCGCCAGCAGCCCGGGGGCCTACGAGCAGTACTTC. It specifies CASSPGAYEQYF.

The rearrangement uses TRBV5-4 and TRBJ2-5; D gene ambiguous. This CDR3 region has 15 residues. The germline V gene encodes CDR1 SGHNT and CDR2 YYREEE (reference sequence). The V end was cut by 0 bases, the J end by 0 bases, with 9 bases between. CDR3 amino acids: CASSLEVGYQETQYF. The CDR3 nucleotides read TGTGCCAGCAGCTTGGAGGTCGGGTACCAAGAGACCCAGTACTTC.

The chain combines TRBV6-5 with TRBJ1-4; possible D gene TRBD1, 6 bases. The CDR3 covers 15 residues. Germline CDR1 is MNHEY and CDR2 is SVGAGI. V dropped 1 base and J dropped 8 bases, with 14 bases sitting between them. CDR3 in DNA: TGTGCCAGCAGTTACTTTCCTACAGGGCGAGAAAAACTGTTTTTT. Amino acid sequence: CASSYFPTGREKLFF.

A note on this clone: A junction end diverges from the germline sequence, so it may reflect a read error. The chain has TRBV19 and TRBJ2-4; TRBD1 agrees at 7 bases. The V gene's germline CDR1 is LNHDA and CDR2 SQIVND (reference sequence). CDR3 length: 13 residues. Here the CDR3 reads CASSGTAQNIQYF. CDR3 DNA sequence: TGTGCCAGTAGCGGGACAGCCCAAAACATTCAGTACTTC.

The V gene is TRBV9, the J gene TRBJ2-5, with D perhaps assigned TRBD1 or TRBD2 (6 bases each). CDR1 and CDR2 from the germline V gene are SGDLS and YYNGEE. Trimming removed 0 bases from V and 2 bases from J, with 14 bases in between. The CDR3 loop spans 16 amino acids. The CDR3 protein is CASSVGQGRLQETQYF. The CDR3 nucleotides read TGTGCCAGCAGCGTAGGTCAGGGGAGGTTGCAAGAGACCCAGTACTTC.

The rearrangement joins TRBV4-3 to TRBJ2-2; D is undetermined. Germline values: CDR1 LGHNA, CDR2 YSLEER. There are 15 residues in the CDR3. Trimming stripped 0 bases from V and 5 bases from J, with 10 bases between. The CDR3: CASSQELRRTGELFF. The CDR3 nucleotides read TGCGCCAGCAGCCAAGAATTGAGGCGGACCGGGGAGCTGTTTTTT.

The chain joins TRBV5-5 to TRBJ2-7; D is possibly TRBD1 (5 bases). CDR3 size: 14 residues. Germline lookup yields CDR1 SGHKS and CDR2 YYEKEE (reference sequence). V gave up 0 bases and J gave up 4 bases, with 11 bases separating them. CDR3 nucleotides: TGTGCCAGCAGCTTGGAGTTAGGGGTATACGAGCAGTACTTC. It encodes CASSLELGVYEQYF.

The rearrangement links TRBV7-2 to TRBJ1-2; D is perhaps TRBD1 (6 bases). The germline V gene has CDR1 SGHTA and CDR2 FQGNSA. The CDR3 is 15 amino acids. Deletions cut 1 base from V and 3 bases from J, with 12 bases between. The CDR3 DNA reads TGTGCCAGCAGCTTAGACGGCCAGGGGCACTATGGCTACACCTTC. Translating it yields CASSLDGQGHYGYTF.

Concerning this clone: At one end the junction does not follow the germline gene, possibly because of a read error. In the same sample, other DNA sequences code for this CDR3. CDR3 protein: CASSYDGIGAKNIQYF. In nucleotides, the CDR3 is TGTGCCAGCAGTTACGATGGTATTGGAGCCAAAAACATCCAGTACTTC. The chain couples TRBV6-5 to TRBJ2-4; D is unresolved. The CDR3 is 16 residues long. Germline V gene data show CDR1 as MNHEY and CDR2 as SVGAGI.

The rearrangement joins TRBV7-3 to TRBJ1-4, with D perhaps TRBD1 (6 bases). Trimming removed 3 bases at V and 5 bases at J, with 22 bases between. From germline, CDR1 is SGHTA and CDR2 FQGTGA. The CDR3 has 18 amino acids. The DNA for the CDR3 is TGTGCCAGCAGCTTCGGAGGGGGGCATGAAGCATTGAATGAAAAACTGTTTTTT. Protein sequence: CASSFGGGHEALNEKLFF.

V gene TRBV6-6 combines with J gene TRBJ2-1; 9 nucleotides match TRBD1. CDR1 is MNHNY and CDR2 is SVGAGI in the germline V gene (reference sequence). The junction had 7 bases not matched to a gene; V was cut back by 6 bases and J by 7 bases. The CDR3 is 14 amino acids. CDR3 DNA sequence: TGTGCCAGCAGACAGGGTGACAGGGGGAATGAGCAGTTCTTC. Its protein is CASRQGDRGNEQFF.

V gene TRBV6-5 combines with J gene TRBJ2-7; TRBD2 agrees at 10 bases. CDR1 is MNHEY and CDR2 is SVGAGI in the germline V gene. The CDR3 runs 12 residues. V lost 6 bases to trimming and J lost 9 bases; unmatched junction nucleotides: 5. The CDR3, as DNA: TGTGCCAGCAGACGACTAGCGGGTATGCAGTACTTC. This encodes CASRRLAGMQYF.

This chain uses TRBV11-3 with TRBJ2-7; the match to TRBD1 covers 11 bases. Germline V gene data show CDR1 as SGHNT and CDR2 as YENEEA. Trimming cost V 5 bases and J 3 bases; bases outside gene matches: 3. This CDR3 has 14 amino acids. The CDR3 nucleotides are TGTGCCAGCAGCCTGGGGACAGGGGGCTACGAGCAGTACTTC. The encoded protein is CASSLGTGGYEQYF.

CDR3 protein: CASSDTVGDTQYF. In nucleotides, the CDR3 is TGTGCCAGCAGTGACACGGTGGGGGATACGCAGTATTTT. The chain uses TRBV6-4 and TRBJ2-3; D gene uncertain. The CDR3 consists of 13 residues. V lost 2 bases and J 6 bases, leaving 9 bases between the germline ends. Germline V CDR1 and CDR2: MRHNA, SNTAGT.

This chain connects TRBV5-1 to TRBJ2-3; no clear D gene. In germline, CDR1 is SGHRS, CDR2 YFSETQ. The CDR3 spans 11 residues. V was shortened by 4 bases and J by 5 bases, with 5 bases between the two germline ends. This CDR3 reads CASSQRDTQYF. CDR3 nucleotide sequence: TGCGCCAGCAGCCAGCGAGATACGCAGTATTTT.

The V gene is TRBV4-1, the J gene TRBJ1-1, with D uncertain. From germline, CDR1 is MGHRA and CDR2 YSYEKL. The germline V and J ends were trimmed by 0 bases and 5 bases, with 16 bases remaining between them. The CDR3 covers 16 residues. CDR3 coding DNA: TGCGCCAGCAGCCAAGAAATGGAGGGTGAATTGACTGAAGCTTTCTTT. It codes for CASSQEMEGELTEAFF.

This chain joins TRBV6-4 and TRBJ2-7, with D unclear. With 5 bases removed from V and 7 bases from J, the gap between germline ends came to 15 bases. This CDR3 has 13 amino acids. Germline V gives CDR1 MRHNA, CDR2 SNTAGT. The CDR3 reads CASSSGPLGEQYF. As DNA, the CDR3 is TGTGCCAGCAGTTCCGGCCCCTTAGGGGAGCAGTACTTC.